This note documents a single T cell receptor beta chain sequence. The antigen remains unidentified. Germline values: CDR1 MGHRA, CDR2 YSYEKL. CDR3 length: 16 amino acids. V was trimmed by 1 base and J by 0 bases, leaving 12 bases between them. Methods used by the authors: Junction-only sequences produced by ImmunoSEQ had no quality scores, so filtering differed. Using immunoSEQ multiplex PCR, the repertoire was profiled, and TCRdb retains in-frame clones only, with some absent. V, J and clone size are those of that table, while D and trimming were read from the DNA. Of more than 2,000,000 clones listed, about 92% are singletons. This record comes from a study of shared clonotypes between healthy human individuals. Study outcomes and limitations: Depth of sequencing was expected to influence donor clonotype sharing. All-four-donor shared clonotypes had higher generation probabilities than non-shared clonotypes did.

Sequencing used naive CD4+ T cells sorted from blood. The subset was: CD45RA+ positively selected. This TCR was recovered from a man aged 18 to 30 in good health. The gene calls are TRBV4-1 and TRBJ1-2; TRBD1 might be the D (5 bases). DNA of the CDR3: TGCGCCAGCAGCCAAGTCCCAGGGACCTCTAACTATGGCTACACCTTC. Encoded protein: CASSQVPGTSNYGYTF.